This TCR beta chain derives from a study of T-cell memory formation after mild COVID-19. Study-wide background: Clusters were largely donor specific.

Via MiXCR, TCRdb re-called the 5' RACE reads, giving one row per CDR3 protein. The sample has 130,000 to 150,000 distinct CDR3 sequences, under 7% seen once. This clonotype was seen ten or more times. The sample taken for sequencing was PBMCs or a T cell subset sorted from them (not recorded which). The receptor was derived from an adult woman who had mild COVID-19 (a few samples of this study predate the infection). Cell type and time point are not known.

CDR3 DNA: TGCAGCGTTAAGAAGGGGGCCTCCGGGGAGCTGTTTTTT. Translating gives CSVKKGASGELFF. This chain uses TRBV29-1 with TRBJ2-2, with 7 bases identical to TRBD1. Germline assignment: CDR1 SQVTM and CDR2 ANQGSEA. Trimming removed 5 bases from V and 6 bases from J; junction bases left unmatched: 6. CDR3 length: 13 amino acids.